The 8 T cell receptor beta chains given below trace back to one sample, sequenced in a study of shared clonotypes between healthy human individuals. The assay was immunoSEQ multiplex PCR, and TCRdb's table has in-frame clones only and misses some. The data show over 2 million clones, less than 95% seen once. Sequenced sample: naive CD4+ T cells from PBMCs. Subset meaning: CD45RA+ positively selected. The receptors were sampled from a man between 18 and 35 years old in good health. Some clones in this sample may be carry-over from other donors' samples.

V gene TRBV9 combines with J gene TRBJ2-7, with a weak D call TRBD2 (5 bases). The germline V gene has CDR1 SGDLS and CDR2 YYNGEE. Trimming cost V 3 bases and J 3 bases, with 13 bases left between them. There are 14 residues in the CDR3. The CDR3 region is CASSASGDLYEQYF. CDR3 DNA: TGTGCCAGCAGCGCAAGCGGAGACCTCTACGAGCAGTACTTC.

In its sample, this clone was seen once. This rearrangement joins TRBV9 to TRBJ2-6, with a possible D match to TRBD2 (5 bases). Trimming pared 3 bases from V and 0 bases from J, leaving 16 bases between. The CDR3 has 18 residues. Per germline, CDR1 SGDLS and CDR2 YYNGEE. CDR3 nucleotides: TGTGCCAGCAGCGCCTCATTGGGGAGTCGCTCTGGGGCCAACGTCCTGACTTTC. Translating it yields CASSASLGSRSGANVLTF.

This clone occurred once. This chain links TRBV28 with TRBJ1-2; weak D call: TRBD1 (6 bases). The germline V and J ends were trimmed by 7 bases and 5 bases, with 17 bases remaining between them. The CDR3 is 14 residues long. The germline V gene encodes CDR1 MDHEN and CDR2 SYDVKM. As DNA, the CDR3 is TGTGCCAGCACCCTGGCGGGAGGGGGGTATGGCTACACCTTC. Its protein product is CASTLAGGGYGYTF.

This clone was observed once. V and J are TRBV5-8 and TRBJ2-4, with D hard to call. The CDR3 contains 14 residues. Per germline, CDR1 SGHTS and CDR2 YDEGEE. Trimming left V 2 bases short and J 6 bases short, with 12 bases between. The CDR3 sequence is CASSLAPPGNIQYF. Here the CDR3 DNA reads TGTGCCAGCAGCTTAGCCCCTCCGGGAAACATTCAGTACTTC.

V gene TRBV29-1 combines with J gene TRBJ1-2; 7 nucleotides agree with TRBD1. The junction had 8 bases not matched to a gene; V was cut back by 6 bases and J by 4 bases. This CDR3 spans 13 amino acids. Germline-derived CDR1 and CDR2 are SQVTM and ANQGSEA. CDR3 in DNA: TGCAGCGTCCCGGACAGGCGGGGCTATGGCTACACCTTC. Residues: CSVPDRRGYGYTF.

For this clone: This sample also contains other DNA sequences that code for the same CDR3. The gene calls are TRBV29-1 and TRBJ2-5; unclear D gene. CDR3 length: 10 residues. CDR1 and CDR2 (germline): SQVTM, ANQGSEA. Deletions cut 2 bases from V and 5 bases from J, with 3 bases between. CDR3 coding DNA: TGCAGCGTTGAAACGGAGACCCAGTACTTC. Encoded protein: CSVETETQYF.

This sequence joins TRBV5-4 and TRBJ2-3, with 9 bases fitting TRBD2. The CDR3 has 16 amino acids. Per germline, CDR1 SGHNT and CDR2 YYREEE (reference sequence). Trimming took 3 bases from V and 2 from J; bases not matched to a gene: 7. The CDR3 region is CASSSGTSRFTDTQYF. DNA of the CDR3: TGTGCCAGCAGCTCAGGGACTAGCAGATTCACAGATACGCAGTATTTT.

The V and J genes are TRBV7-8 and TRBJ1-3, with 7 bases that match TRBD1. V lost 5 bases to trimming and J lost 4 bases; unmatched junction nucleotides: 11. This CDR3 comprises 16 residues. Germline lookup yields CDR1 SGHVS and CDR2 FQNEAQ. The CDR3 nucleotides are TGTGCCAGCAGCGTTAACAGGGGACGTTCCGGAAACACCATATATTTT. This translates into CASSVNRGRSGNTIYF.